The present T cell receptor (beta chain) was sequenced within a study of OX40 agonist ivuxolimab in advanced cancers. Study-wide background: Patients received ivuxolimab, an intravenous treatment, every 2 weeks at 0.01 to 10 mg/kg. The mean age was roughly 60 years, ranging from 23 to 79, with approximately 85% of participants male. Whole-study results and caveats: Low clonal expansion, among the lowest seen, marked partial responders at 0.1-3.0 mg/kg.

TCRdb keeps only in-frame clones here, not all; method: immunoSEQ multiplex PCR. In the table there are 20,000 to 25,000 clones, 84% of which are singletons. Trimming left V 4 bases short and J 0 bases short, with 12 bases between. CDR3 size: 15 residues. CDR1 and CDR2 from the germline V gene are SGHVS and FNYEAQ. Notes on this clone: What it binds is not known.

V is TRBV7-6 and J is TRBJ2-5, with D uncertain. The sequences come from CD4+ or CD8+ T cells sorted from blood, collected in a trial of the OX40 agonist ivuxolimab. The clonotype originates from an adult with an advanced solid tumor such as melanoma, head and neck, liver or kidney cancer. CDR3 amino acids: CASSYRASDQETQYF. The CDR3 DNA reads as TGTGCCAGCAGCTATCGCGCGAGCGACCAAGAGACCCAGTACTTC.